These T cell receptor beta chains were read from a single sample in a study of T cell responses to AZD1222 COVID-19 vaccine. Clones were sequenced by immunoSEQ multiplex PCR, and TCRdb holds only the in-frame ones, with some missing. The sample has around 140,000 clones; roughly 88% are singletons. This material consisted of peripheral blood, taken 28 days after the second AZD1222 dose. The receptors derive from an adult who received the AZD1222 COVID-19 vaccine. Both conserved end residues are part of each CDR3. Fields, in order: V gene, clone size, D gene, J gene, CDR3 protein, CDR3 DNA. D genes are given only for firm matches. Clone size is stated in some rows and not others, as once, few, many or a class when expanded.

TRBV7-8	NA	NA	TRBJ2-6	CASSLARGANVLTF	TGTGCCAGCAGCTTAGCGAGAGGGGCCAACGTCCTGACTTTC
TRBV20-1	NA	NA	TRBJ1-2	CSARGYGYTF	TGCAGTGCTAGAGGTTATGGCTACACCTTC
TRBV28	NA	TRBD1	TRBJ1-2	CASSSLGQGGYTF	TGTGCCAGCAGTTCCCTGGGACAGGGCGGCTACACCTTC
TRBV12-1	NA	NA	TRBJ2-2	CASTSYGGDKNTGELFF	TGTGCCAGCACCTCCTATGGGGGAGACAAGAACACCGGGGAGCTGTTTTTT
TRBV5-1	NA	NA	TRBJ1-3	CASSLDGGSGNTIYF	TGCGCCAGCAGCTTGGATGGCGGTTCGGGAAACACCATATATTTT
TRBV24-1	few	NA	TRBJ2-1	CATSDSTVDEQFF	TGTGCCACCAGTGATTCCACCGTGGATGAGCAGTTCTTC
TRBV5-5	NA	NA	TRBJ2-2	CASSTTGTANTGELFF	TGTGCCAGCAGCACGACCGGGACTGCGAACACCGGGGAGCTGTTTTTT
TRBV5-1	NA	TRBD1	TRBJ2-7	CASSLGQGFSYEQYF	TGCGCCAGCAGCTTGGGACAGGGGTTCTCCTACGAGCAGTACTTC
TRBV11-2	NA	TRBD2	TRBJ2-7	CASSRTSGSNEQYF	TGTGCCAGCAGCCGGACTAGCGGGAGTAACGAGCAGTACTTC
TRBV6-1	NA	TRBD1	TRBJ2-1	CASSEKDRGSYNEQFF	TGTGCCAGCAGTGAGAAAGACAGGGGATCCTACAATGAGCAGTTCTTC
TRBV5-1	NA	NA	TRBJ2-2	CASSLVAHNTGELFF	TGCGCCAGCAGCTTGGTAGCGCATAACACCGGGGAGCTGTTTTTT
TRBV10-3	NA	TRBD2	TRBJ2-1	CAIGTSGNNEQFF	TGTGCCATCGGGACTAGCGGAAACAATGAGCAGTTCTTC
TRBV2	NA	NA	TRBJ2-1	CASSEAAGPYNEQFF	TGTGCCAGCAGTGAGGCTGCCGGACCCTACAATGAGCAGTTCTTC
TRBV2	NA	NA	TRBJ2-2	CASTGQPTGELFF	TGTGCCAGCACCGGACAACCCACCGGGGAGCTGTTTTTT
TRBV4-3	NA	TRBD2	TRBJ2-1	CASSQDGPGLAGVKGDNEQFF	TGCGCCAGCAGCCAAGATGGGCCGGGACTAGCGGGAGTGAAAGGTGACAATGAGCAGTTCTTC
TRBV27	NA	NA	TRBJ2-1	CASSLRLEHNEQFF	TGTGCCAGCAGTTTGAGACTAGAACACAATGAGCAGTTCTTC
TRBV18	NA	TRBD2	TRBJ2-1	CASSPGSGGNEQFF	TGTGCCAGCTCGCCCGGGAGCGGGGGGAATGAGCAGTTCTTC
TRBV3-1/TRBV3-2	NA	NA	TRBJ1-6	CASRELGQGTSPLHF	TGTGCCAGCAGAGAACTCGGGCAGGGGACTTCACCCCTCCACTTT
TRBV3-1/TRBV3-2	NA	TRBD1	TRBJ1-2	CASSQVPPGQGVGYGYTF	TGTGCCAGCAGCCAAGTGCCCCCGGGACAGGGGGTAGGGTATGGCTACACCTTC
TRBV28	NA	TRBD1	TRBJ1-5	CASTQAGTGNQPQHF	TGTGCCAGCACTCAAGCCGGGACAGGGAATCAGCCCCAGCATTTT